The clone carrying this T cell receptor (beta chain) has ten or more counts. Its target is not known. The entry originates in a study of T cells after yellow fever vaccination. Trimming removed 7 bases from V and 2 bases from J; junction bases left unmatched: 5. In germline, CDR1 is WSHSY, CDR2 SAAADI. The CDR3 is 14 amino acids. Via MiXCR, TCRdb re-called the 5' RACE reads, giving one row per CDR3 protein. The repertoire holds a few hundred thousand distinct CDR3 sequences, around 7% seen once, with about 0.9% in the top ten. Study-wide results and caveats: Any FACS-sorted repertoire could hold abundant clonotypes that contaminate it from the bulk population. Primary-vaccination clones mostly resurfaced post-booster (under 98% CD4, around 88% CD8).

This specimen consisted of CD4+ T cells sorted from PBMCs, obtained 15 days after the yellow fever booster vaccination. This rearrangement joins TRBV10-2 to TRBJ2-3, with 8 nucleotides matching TRBD2. The TCR comes from a man aged 30 to 39 who received the YFV17D yellow fever vaccine. The CDR3: CASIVSGNTDTQYF. The DNA of the CDR3 is TGCGCCAGCATTGTTAGCGGGAACACAGATACGCAGTATTTT.